Below are 26 T cell receptor beta chains sequenced from a single sample in a study of spatial heterogeneity in lung cancer. Described time point: sample taken at primary tumor resection. TCRdb reprocessed the 5' RACE reads via MiXCR and lists one record per CDR3 protein. The data show 10,000 to 15,000 distinct CDR3 sequences, 3.5% to 4% seen once. Specimen: PBMCs, collected at surgery. The origin of the receptors is a male donor with early-stage non-small cell lung cancer.

This clonotype was counted ten times or more. The chain links TRBV28 to TRBJ2-1; TRBD2 matches at 11 bases. CDR1 MDHEN and CDR2 SYDVKM come from the germline V gene. Unmatched junction bases numbered 0, after V lost 7 bases and J lost 10 bases. The CDR3 is made up of 11 amino acids. CDR3 region: CASTSGREQFF. The CDR3 nucleotides are TGTGCCAGCACTAGCGGGAGGGAGCAGTTCTTC.

This clonotype was picked up many times. The chain joins TRBV5-4 to TRBJ2-7; D call uncertain. Trimming cost V 0 bases and J 0 bases, with 7 bases left between them. Germline CDR1 SGHNT, CDR2 YYREEE (reference sequence). The CDR3 is made up of 14 amino acids. The chain's CDR3 is CASSLGAGSYEQYF. The CDR3 DNA reads as TGTGCCAGCAGCTTGGGGGCAGGCTCCTACGAGCAGTACTTC.

The table lists this clonotype with many counts. The chain combines TRBV11-2 with TRBJ2-1, with 9 bases fitting TRBD2. Germline CDR1 SGHAT, CDR2 FQNNGV. V trimming: 1 base; J trimming: 7 bases; junction bases outside the gene matches: 8. This CDR3 comprises 16 residues. The CDR3 sequence is CASSLVRGRAFNEQFF. In DNA form, the CDR3 reads TGTGCCAGCAGCTTAGTGCGCGGGAGGGCCTTTAATGAGCAGTTCTTC.

In its sample, this clonotype was seen many times. The chain combines TRBV7-8 with TRBJ1-1; TRBD1 might be the D (5 bases). Germline V CDR1 and CDR2: SGHVS, FQNEAQ. CDR3 length: 12 residues. V was cut by 5 bases and J by 10 bases, with 14 bases left in between. CDR3 sequence (DNA): TGTGCCAGCAGCGAAAATTGGGGGGGAGCTTTCTTT. Amino acid sequence: CASSENWGGAFF.

This clonotype was counted between two and nine times. The chain uses TRBV18 and TRBJ2-1, with D possibly matching TRBD1 (6 bases). Germline CDR1 reads KGHSH; CDR2 reads LQKENI. This CDR3 is built from 16 residues. Trimming removed 6 bases from V and 7 bases from J, with 22 bases in between. The CDR3 DNA reads TGTGCCAGCTCGGGGATAGGGGGTTGTTACGGGAATGAGCAGTTCTTC. It is translated as CASSGIGGCYGNEQFF.

In this sample, this clonotype turned up many times. The V gene is TRBV4-3, the J gene TRBJ2-7; unclear D gene. Germline lookup yields CDR1 LGHNA and CDR2 YSLEER. V was trimmed by 0 bases and J by 3 bases, leaving 9 bases between them. The CDR3 contains 14 residues. This CDR3 reads CASSQEAGFYEQYF. The DNA of the CDR3 is TGCGCCAGCAGCCAAGAAGCCGGGTTCTACGAGCAGTACTTC.

This clonotype has ten or more counts. The rearrangement joins TRBV24-1 to TRBJ2-3, with TRBD2 matching over 8 bases. V shed 3 bases, J shed 6 bases, and the junction held 13 bases outside the gene matches. Germline CDR1 KGHDR, CDR2 SFDVKD. This CDR3 comprises 17 residues. This CDR3 is CATSDPQLAGWPDTQYF. The CDR3 nucleotides are TGTGCCACCAGTGATCCACAGTTAGCGGGGTGGCCGGATACGCAGTATTTT.

This clonotype was detected ten times or more. CDR3 bases: TGCGCCAGCAGCCGCGGACAGACTAGCACAGATACGCAGTATTTT. Its protein is CASSRGQTSTDTQYF. The chain joins TRBV5-1 to TRBJ2-3; the D gene is possibly TRBD1 (6 bases). CDR3 length: 15 amino acids. V dropped 4 bases and J dropped 0 bases, with 12 bases sitting between them. Germline lookup yields CDR1 SGHRS and CDR2 YFSETQ.

The rearrangement links TRBV5-6 to TRBJ2-1; D is uncertain. The CDR3 is 11 amino acids. The V end lost 7 bases, the J end lost 4 bases, and 6 bases lay between the germline ends. Germline CDR1 is SGHDT and CDR2 is YYEEEE. As DNA, the CDR3 is TGTGCCAGCTTCAAGTACAATGAGCAGTTCTTC. Translated: CASFKYNEQFF.

This clonotype was observed at least ten times. The chain links TRBV5-1 to TRBJ2-3; D is unresolved. Per the germline V gene, CDR1 is SGHRS and CDR2 is YFSETQ. Trimming took off 1 base at V and 2 bases at J, with 8 bases between the two ends. The CDR3 extends over 14 amino acids. CDR3 residues: CASSLSSFTDTQYF. CDR3 bases: TGCGCCAGCAGCTTGAGTTCCTTCACAGATACGCAGTATTTT.

This clonotype is judged large. The rearrangement uses TRBV12-3 or TRBV12-4 and TRBJ1-5; D perhaps matches TRBD1 (5 bases). This CDR3 comprises 15 residues. Trimming took 4 bases from V and 2 from J, leaving 12 bases between them. CDR3 region: CASSSREPGNQPQHF. The CDR3 DNA sequence: TGTGCCAGCAGTTCCAGGGAACCCGGCAATCAGCCCCAGCATTTT.

This clonotype was recorded many times. The chain recombines TRBV6-5 with TRBJ2-7; the D gene could be TRBD1 or TRBD2 (5 bases each). Trimming shortened V by 2 bases and J by 0 bases, and 11 bases separated the two germline ends. The CDR3 runs 15 residues. Germline loops: CDR1 MNHEY, CDR2 SVGAGI. The CDR3 region is CASSYRGPYSYEQYF. The CDR3 DNA reads as TGTGCCAGCAGTTACAGGGGACCCTACTCCTACGAGCAGTACTTC.

This clonotype came up many times. V and J are TRBV7-8 and TRBJ2-1; 14 bases are shared with TRBD2. CDR1 SGHVS and CDR2 FQNEAQ come from the germline V gene. This CDR3 spans 18 amino acids. The V gene end was trimmed by 2 bases and the J gene end by 2 bases; junction bases not matched to a gene: 5. CDR3 amino acids: CASSLKGLAGVPYNEQFF. CDR3 coding DNA: TGTGCCAGCAGCTTAAAGGGACTAGCGGGAGTACCCTACAATGAGCAGTTCTTC.

This chain joins TRBV28 and TRBJ2-1, with D hard to call. Germline loops: CDR1 MDHEN, CDR2 SYDVKM. Trimming cost V 5 bases and J 5 bases, with 7 bases left between them. The length of the CDR3 is 12 residues. CDR3 sequence: CASSLPNNEQFF. For the CDR3, the DNA is TGTGCCAGCAGTCTACCCAACAATGAGCAGTTCTTC. The full variable domain, in which reference TRBV28 and TRBJ2-1 provide the parts outside the CDR3, is DVKVTQSSRYLVKRTGEKVFLECVQDMDHENMFWYRQDPGLGLRLIYFSYDVKMKEKGDIPEGYSVSREKKERFSLILESASTNQTSMYLCASSLPNNEQFFGPGTRLTVL.

This clonotype is medium-sized by share. V gene TRBV29-1 combines with J gene TRBJ2-2, with 9 bases fitting TRBD2. The V and J ends lost 4 bases and 5 bases, in that order; junction bases with no gene match: 5. The CDR3 consists of 14 residues. Looked up from germline, CDR1 is SQVTM and CDR2 is ANQGSEA. The CDR3 reads CSVGASGVTGELFF. As DNA, the CDR3 is TGCAGCGTTGGGGCTAGCGGGGTAACCGGGGAGCTGTTTTTT.

The table lists this clonotype with many counts. The chain joins TRBV7-9 to TRBJ1-1; no clear D. Germline V gene sequence: CDR1 SEHNR, CDR2 FQNEAQ (reference sequence). CDR3 length equals 12 residues. Trimming took off 7 bases at V and 7 bases at J, with 13 bases between the two ends. DNA of the CDR3: TGTGCCAGCACCGTCGGCGGCAGTGAAGCTTTCTTT. Amino acid sequence: CASTVGGSEAFF.

There are many counts of this clonotype. The chain employs TRBV20-1 and TRBJ1-2; 9 bases are shared with TRBD1. V shed 6 bases and J 4 bases; nucleotides not matched to a gene: 9. This CDR3 spans 14 amino acids. CDR1 is DFQATT, CDR2 SNEGSKA, per germline (reference sequence). This chain's CDR3 is CSAQSTGGPYGYTF. In DNA form, the CDR3 reads TGCAGTGCACAATCGACAGGGGGACCCTATGGCTACACCTTC.

There are many counts of this clonotype. This chain connects TRBV6-2 or TRBV6-3 to TRBJ2-1, with D possibly TRBD1 on 5 matching bases. This CDR3 has 13 amino acids. V was trimmed by 2 bases and J by 12 bases, leaving 14 bases between them. Germline CDR1 and CDR2: MNHEY and SVGEGT. The CDR3 sequence: CASSYTGRPGQFF. Here the CDR3 DNA reads TGTGCCAGCAGTTACACAGGTCGACCAGGGCAGTTCTTC.

About this clonotype itself: A read error may explain this, as a much larger clone is one base away. V is TRBV6-5 and J is TRBJ2-7, with 9 bases identical to TRBD1. The CDR3 contains 11 residues. CDR1 and CDR2 from the germline V gene are MNHEY and SVGAGI. CDR3: CVTGQGYEHYF. CDR3 DNA sequence: TGTGTAACGGGACAGGGCTACGAGCACTACTTC.

This clonotype was seen at least ten times. The chain links TRBV25-1 to TRBJ2-7; no clear D. In germline, CDR1 is MGHDK, CDR2 SYGVNS. Trimming shortened V by 4 bases and J by 2 bases, and 12 bases separated the two germline ends. This CDR3 is built from 14 residues. Here the CDR3 reads CASSVTPGTYEQYF. DNA for the CDR3: TGTGCCAGCAGTGTCACGCCAGGTACCTACGAGCAGTACTTC.

In its sample, this clonotype was seen many times. The J gene is TRBJ2-7, the V gene TRBV5-1, with 9 bases aligning to TRBD1. Germline trimming cut 2 bases from V and 1 base from J; bases unmatched to any gene: 7. The CDR3 is 16 residues long. Germline CDR1 reads SGHRS; CDR2 reads YFSETQ. For the CDR3, the DNA is TGCGCCAGCAGCTTACCTACAGGGGGCTTATCCTACGAGCAGTACTTC. This sequence encodes CASSLPTGGLSYEQYF.

This clonotype has a count of ten or more. This sequence joins TRBV20-1 and TRBJ2-3; no firm D call. V lost 2 bases and J 4 bases, leaving 22 bases between the germline ends. Germline V gene data show CDR1 as DFQATT and CDR2 as SNEGSKA (reference sequence). CDR3 length: 17 amino acids. Written as DNA, the CDR3 is TGCAGTGCTAGACCCCGGGCAGGCGACGTCCATGCAGATACGCAGTATTTT. Amino acids: CSARPRAGDVHADTQYF.

This chain uses TRBV6-1 with TRBJ2-7; D possibly corresponds to TRBD2 (6 bases). The V gene lost 3 bases and the J gene lost 0 bases, with 9 bases spanning the gap. This CDR3 comprises 14 residues. In germline, CDR1 is MNHNS, CDR2 SASEGT. CDR3 coding DNA: TGTGCCAGCAGTGAGCAGGGAGGCTCCTACGAGCAGTACTTC. Residues: CASSEQGGSYEQYF.

Regarding this clonotype: A much larger clone differs from this one at a single base, so this may be a read error. J is TRBJ2-3 and V is TRBV25-1; TRBD2 matches at 9 bases. The CDR3 has 13 residues. Germline CDR1 MGHDK, CDR2 SYGVNS. Trimming took 9 bases from V and 6 from J; bases not matched to a gene: 7. The CDR3 loop is CARSSSGADTQYF. The CDR3 DNA sequence: TGTGCCAGGAGTTCTAGCGGGGCGGATACGCAGTATTTT.

A few counts support this clonotype. V usage is TRBV10-3 and J usage is TRBJ2-1; TRBD2 agrees at 8 bases. The junction had 8 bases not matched to a gene; V was cut back by 5 bases and J by 8 bases. The CDR3 runs 14 residues. Per germline, CDR1 ENHRY and CDR2 SYGVKD. In DNA, the CDR3 is TGTGCCATCAGTAGCGGGAGTGGTTTTGATGAGCAGTTCTTC. It is translated as CAISSGSGFDEQFF.

This clonotype was observed at least ten times. The CDR3 protein is CASSLLSGPETQYF. CDR3 nucleotide sequence: TGTGCCAGCAGCTTATTGTCGGGCCCGGAGACCCAGTACTTC. The chain uses TRBV7-2 and TRBJ2-5, with D unresolved. Trimming left V 2 bases short and J 5 bases short, with 12 bases between. Germline CDR1 and CDR2: SGHTA and FQGNSA. The CDR3 loop spans 14 amino acids. Full variable domain (missing parts from reference TRBV7-2 and TRBJ2-5): GAGVSQSPSNKVTEKGKDVELRCDPISGHTALYWYRQSLGQGLEFLIYFQGNSAPDKSGLPSDRFSAERTGGSVSTLTIQRTQQEDSAVYLCASSLLSGPETQYFGPGTRLLVL.